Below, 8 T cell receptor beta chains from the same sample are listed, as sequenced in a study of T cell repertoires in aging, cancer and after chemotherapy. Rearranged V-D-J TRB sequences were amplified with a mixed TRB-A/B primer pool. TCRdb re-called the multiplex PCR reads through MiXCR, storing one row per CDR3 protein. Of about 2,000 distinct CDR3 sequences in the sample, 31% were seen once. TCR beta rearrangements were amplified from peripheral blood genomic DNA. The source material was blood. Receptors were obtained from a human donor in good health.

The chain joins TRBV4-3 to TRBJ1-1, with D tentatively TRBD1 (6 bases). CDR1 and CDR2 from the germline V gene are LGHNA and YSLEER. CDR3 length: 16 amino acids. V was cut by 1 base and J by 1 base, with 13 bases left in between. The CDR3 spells CASSQGITGRNTEAFF. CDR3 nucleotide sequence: TGCGCCAGCAGCCAAGGGATTACAGGGCGGAACACTGAAGCTTTCTTT.

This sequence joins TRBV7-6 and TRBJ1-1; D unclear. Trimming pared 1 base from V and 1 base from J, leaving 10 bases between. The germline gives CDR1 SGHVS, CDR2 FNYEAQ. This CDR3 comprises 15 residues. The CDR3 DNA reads TGTGCCAGCAGCTTAGTATCTGGGAAGAACACTGAAGCTTTCTTT. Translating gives CASSLVSGKNTEAFF.

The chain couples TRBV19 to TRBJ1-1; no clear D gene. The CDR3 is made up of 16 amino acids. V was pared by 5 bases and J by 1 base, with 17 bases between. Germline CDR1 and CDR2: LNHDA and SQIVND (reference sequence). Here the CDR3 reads CASSQVGRPPNTEAFF. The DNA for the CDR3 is TGTGCCAGTAGTCAAGTGGGCAGGCCCCCGAACACTGAAGCTTTCTTT.

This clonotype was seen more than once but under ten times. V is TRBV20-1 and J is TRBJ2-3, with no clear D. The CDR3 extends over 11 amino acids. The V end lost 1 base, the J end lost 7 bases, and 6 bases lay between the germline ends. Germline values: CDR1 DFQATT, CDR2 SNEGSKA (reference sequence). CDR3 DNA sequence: TGCAGTGCTAGAGTGATGAATACGCAGTATTTT. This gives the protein CSARVMNTQYF.

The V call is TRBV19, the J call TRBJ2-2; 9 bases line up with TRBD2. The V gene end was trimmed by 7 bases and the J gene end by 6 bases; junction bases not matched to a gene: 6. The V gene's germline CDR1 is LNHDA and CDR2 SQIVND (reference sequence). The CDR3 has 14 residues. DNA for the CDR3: TGTGCCAGTATAGGGCGGGAGGGCGCCGGGGAGCTGTTTTTT. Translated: CASIGREGAGELFF.

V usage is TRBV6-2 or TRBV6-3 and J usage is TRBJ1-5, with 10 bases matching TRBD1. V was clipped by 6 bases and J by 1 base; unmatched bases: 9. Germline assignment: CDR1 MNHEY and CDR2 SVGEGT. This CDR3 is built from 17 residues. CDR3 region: CASRPDRGHASNQPQHF. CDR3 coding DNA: TGTGCCAGCAGGCCTGACAGGGGGCATGCGAGCAATCAGCCCCAGCATTTT.

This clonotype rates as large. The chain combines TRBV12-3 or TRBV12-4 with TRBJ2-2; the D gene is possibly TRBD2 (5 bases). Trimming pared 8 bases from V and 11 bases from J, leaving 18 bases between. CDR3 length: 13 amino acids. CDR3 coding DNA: TGTGCCAGCTCACGACTGGCGGGTTTTGAGCTGTTTTTT. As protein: CASSRLAGFELFF.

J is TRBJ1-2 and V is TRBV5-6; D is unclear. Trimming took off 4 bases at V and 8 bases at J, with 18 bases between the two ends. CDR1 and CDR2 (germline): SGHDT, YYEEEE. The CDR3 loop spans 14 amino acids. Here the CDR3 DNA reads TGTGCCAGCAGCCCTCCGCGCGCGCCATCGGGCTACACCTTC. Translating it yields CASSPPRAPSGYTF.